This section outlines one T cell receptor (beta chain) sequence together with its context. Looked up from germline, CDR1 is SQVTM and CDR2 is ANQGSEA. The CDR3 extends over 17 amino acids. V dropped 6 bases and J dropped 0; count of bases not matched to a gene: 15. This specimen belongs to a study of cytomegalovirus exposure and HLA in healthy donors. Use of 60 Vbeta and 13 Jbeta primers characterized the PCR. Produced via immunoSEQ multiplex PCR; TCRdb's table is partial and in-frame only. The sample contains under 150,000 clones, around 72% of which appear only once. The material sequenced was PBMCs. The V call is TRBV29-1, the J call TRBJ2-3; 7 bases fit TRBD2. This receptor was identified in a young woman in good health and CMV-seronegative. CDR3 bases: TGCAGCGTCAACGCCGGCCAGAAAGCGGGAAGCACAGATACGCAGTATTTT. Its protein is CSVNAGQKAGSTDTQYF.